The following is a T cell receptor (beta chain) sequence with its context. Its antigen specificity is not known. There are no base qualities to consult, and no much larger clone falls within one base. The junction shows trimming of 2 bases on V and 7 bases on J, plus 11 bases between the germline ends. Reading the germline V gene gives CDR1 MDHEN and CDR2 SYDVKM. The CDR3 contains 14 residues, cysteine and phenylalanine counted. The sequence is cut down to CDR3 DNA, 42 bases in frame from base 1. This specimen comes from a study of blood T cell repertoires in COVID-19 (dated by TCRdb to the early 2020s). Turning to the overall study: Collaborator samples came from the United States, Italy and Spain and covered acute and convalescent phases of COVID-19. A freely available public database, intended as a resource for researchers studying the immune response to SARS-CoV-2, is where the repertoires were released. Samples came from the ongoing ImmuneRACE study (first 160 participants) plus 1,254 subjects from 6 global collaborators. Where available, HLA class I and class II types were taken from metadata supplied by the sample provider and were not determined by assay-based typing. A de-identified subject ID, COVID-19 status, age in years and sex were almost always included in the sample metadata. The material from the prospective study consisted of cDNA or gDNA derived from T cells, B-cell-depleted T cells, or PBMCs. Deeply sampled blood TCRbeta repertoires from subjects exposed to, actively infected with, or recovered from COVID-19 were included in the dataset. On the study overall, not on this receptor specifically: Clinical and demographic metadata were provided uncurated, with the amount varying by source and participant.

The immunoSEQ Assay, a bias-controlled multiplex PCR, was used to amplify TCRbeta CDR3 regions from genomic DNA. Concerning the study's data processing: Within the assay, amplification of reference gene primers was used to estimate how many nucleated cells each sample contained. To quantify the absolute abundance of each unique TCRbeta CDR3 rearrangement, sequence reads were collapsed and filtered. For each sample, productive Simpson clonality was calculated by taking the square root of Simpson's diversity index across productive rearrangements. TCRdb provides this immuneACCESS table in a form limited to in-frame rearrangements. Some clones are lacking; in checked studies, under half of them reflect an unresolved V gene, and why the rest are absent is not known. The V and J calls and clone size were taken over from that table, and D and trimming were inferred from the DNA. The sample table records 140,000 to 150,000 clones; just under 85% of these occur just once. Of the sample, 3.4% is held by the ten largest clones.

Participants in the prospective study were enrolled through a virtual design, were aged about 18 to 90 years, and lived in approximately 25 United States geographic areas. In the prospective study, participants were assigned to cohorts based on the clinical history participants reported in a screening survey and a study questionnaire. In the prospective study, mobile phlebotomists collected whole blood, serum and a nasopharyngeal or oropharyngeal swab from each participant. Prospective study participants could optionally give additional blood draws and questionnaires over a 2-month period. Prospective study blood samples were shipped either frozen or at room temperature before DNA extraction.

The sequence was collected from a woman in her forties or fifties with acute COVID-19. The V gene is TRBV28 and the J gene is TRBJ1-4; the D gene is perhaps TRBD1, on 6 matching bases. Sequenced input: PBMCs or T cells enriched from blood (not recorded which). CDR3 loop: CASSLGGAVEKLFF. The sequenced DNA is TGTGCCAGCAGTTTAGGGGGGGCAGTTGAAAAACTGTTTTTT. The entire variable domain, with the stretches around the CDR3 drawn from the reference TRBV28 and TRBJ1-4 proteins, is DVKVTQSSRYLVKRTGEKVFLECVQDMDHENMFWYRQDPGLGLRLIYFSYDVKMKEKGDIPEGYSVSREKKERFSLILESASTNQTSMYLCASSLGGAVEKLFFGSGTQLSVL.